This is a list of T cell receptor beta chains from one sample in a study of T cells expressing NK-cell markers. TCRdb reanalyzed the 5' RACE reads, giving one entry per CDR3 protein sequence and no DNA. Its table records about 460,000 distinct CDR3 sequences. Input material: blood T cells: a sorted CD56 or NKG2C T cell subset, CD4+ or CD8+ T cells, or bulk PBMC T cells (not recorded which). The receptor source for this set is a woman in her 50s in good health. Both conserved end residues are part of each CDR3. The order of the fields is J gene, CDR3 length, V gene, CDR3 protein.

TRBJ1-3,12,TRBV19,CASTSAGNTIYF
TRBJ2-4,14,TRBV12-3/TRBV12-4,CASGDFWASDIQYF
TRBJ2-1,15,TRBV6-5,CASSYYWRETNEQFF
TRBJ1-3,15,TRBV29-1,CSVDEGLTSGNTIYF
TRBJ2-1,15,TRBV6-1,CASRGGLAGAGEQFF
TRBJ2-7,15,TRBV12-3/TRBV12-4,CASSFTWDGYYEQYF
TRBJ2-1,19,TRBV12-3/TRBV12-4,CASSPNLGLAGGAYNEQFF
TRBJ1-4,15,TRBV29-1,CSVAREGGGPEKLFF
TRBJ2-2,15,TRBV12-3/TRBV12-4,CASSLGTPALGELFF
TRBJ2-7,12,TRBV7-2,CASSLVFFEQYF
TRBJ2-1,17,TRBV20-1,CSAQTNQIQRHYNEQFF
TRBJ2-7,15,TRBV27,CASRKGGLYSYEQYF
TRBJ2-7,14,TRBV10-3,CAISGTSSSYEQYF
TRBJ2-2,14,TRBV5-4,CASSLRWADGELFF
TRBJ2-2,16,TRBV5-1,CASSLAGGRGAGELFF
TRBJ2-1,15,TRBV9,CASSMTGLPNNEQFF
TRBJ2-4,15,TRBV4-1,CASSQGDRGQNIQYF
TRBJ2-5,15,TRBV6-1,CASSGDRVVGETQYF
TRBJ2-7,14,TRBV18,CASSPVEQGYEQYF
TRBJ2-4,18,TRBV6-1,CASSEAQGRILAKNIQYF
TRBJ2-1,14,TRBV11-3,CASSSNFAKGEQFF
TRBJ2-1,15,TRBV5-5,CASSLGAGTHNEQFF
TRBJ2-2,15,TRBV12-3/TRBV12-4,CASSRQGAHTGELFF
TRBJ2-3,17,TRBV7-3,CASSPLFSGEGPDTQYF
TRBJ1-1,16,TRBV18,CASSPMSSAKNTEAFF
TRBJ2-7,11,TRBV27,CASSRGHEQYF
TRBJ1-4,15,TRBV21-1,CASSKEGRTNEKLFF
TRBJ2-4,14,TRBV29-1,CSVVGLAVKNIQYF
TRBJ1-1,11,TRBV5-1,CASSSLGRDFF
TRBJ2-7,13,TRBV7-9,CASSRTGTSEQYF
TRBJ1-2,11,TRBV5-1,CASSLGQQITF
TRBJ2-7,14,TRBV28,CASRISDLGWEQYF
TRBJ2-1,15,TRBV14,CASSQAGNLWNEQFF
TRBJ2-1,15,TRBV9,CASSVASGVGNEQFF
TRBJ1-2,13,TRBV27,CASSLGAGRPYTF
TRBJ2-3,16,TRBV18,CASSPEDRPRTDTQYF
TRBJ1-6,15,TRBV14,CASSRTGAPNSPLHF
TRBJ1-4,16,TRBV4-1,CASSQDWRGSGEKLFF
TRBJ2-1,16,TRBV21-1,CASSNDMGLADNEQFF
TRBJ1-5,13,TRBV19,CASSAWGGQPQHF
TRBJ1-1,14,TRBV24-1,CATRHGGTNTEAFF
TRBJ1-1,13,TRBV20-1,CSADDKSNTEAFF
TRBJ2-2,12,TRBV20-1,CSAIRSAGELFF
TRBJ2-5,16,TRBV20-1,CSASPSSGRARETQYF